Listed below are T cell receptor beta chains from one sample, sequenced in a study of blood T cell repertoires in COVID-19. This table comes from immunoSEQ multiplex PCR, and its TCRdb copy is limited to in-frame clones, with some not included. The table shows under 35,000 clones, with about 90% occurring only once. Sequencing input: peripheral blood. Receptors originate from a woman in her forties or fifties with active COVID-19. The conserved cysteine and the conserved F or W are not part of the CDR3 here. D genes are given only for firm matches.

ASSQAWGGLGSEAF | . | TRBJ1-1 | TRBV3-1/TRBV3-2
ASSGLTSGRSINEQF | TRBD2 | TRBJ2-1 | TRBV25-1
ATSRDSEGLAGRYEQY | TRBD2 | TRBJ2-7 | TRBV15
SASPGLANIQY | TRBD2 | TRBJ2-4 | TRBV20-1
ASSLKLSDTTSTDTQY | . | TRBJ2-3 | TRBV28
ASKDRVDTEAF | TRBD1 | TRBJ1-1 | TRBV10-1
ASTPDRSSYNEQF | TRBD1 | TRBJ2-1 | TRBV19
ASTRGREYNEQF | . | TRBJ2-1 | TRBV6-5
ASSLGRGQPQH | . | TRBJ1-5 | TRBV7-3
ATSTRDRGSYEQY | TRBD1 | TRBJ2-7 | TRBV24-1
ASQGGNNGYT | . | TRBJ1-2 | TRBV3-1/TRBV3-2
ASSEQAYEQY | . | TRBJ2-7 | TRBV2
ATRGGDGYT | . | TRBJ1-2 | TRBV10-3
AWMEGTDTQY | . | TRBJ2-3 | TRBV30
ASSPTQGRTGGYT | . | TRBJ1-2 | TRBV3-1/TRBV3-2
ASSLSPPGQLLNYGYT | . | TRBJ1-2 | TRBV27
ATSRIRGLTYEQY | TRBD1 | TRBJ2-7 | TRBV15
ASSPTGQGYQETQY | TRBD1 | TRBJ2-5 | TRBV28
ASSLGQVGYEQY | . | TRBJ2-7 | TRBV5-1
ASSEFGGDRPYEQY | . | TRBJ2-7 | TRBV6-1
ASSHSGTAGGYT | . | TRBJ1-2 | TRBV7-9
ASSGGLAGSYEQY | TRBD2 | TRBJ2-7 | TRBV7-8
ASSRGGSMNTEAF | . | TRBJ1-1 | TRBV11-2
ASSPMDRVYEQY | TRBD1 | TRBJ2-7 | TRBV11-2
ASSLMGQGTDTQY | TRBD1 | TRBJ2-3 | TRBV27
ASSAGGAPSTDTQY | . | TRBJ2-3 | TRBV5-5
ASSLGRSGNTIY | . | TRBJ1-3 | TRBV3-1/TRBV3-2
ASSFTPGLAGLVPSYNEQF | TRBD2 | TRBJ2-1 | TRBV14
ASSVSRDSIYEQY | TRBD1 | TRBJ2-7 | TRBV7-8
AISEYGQTNTEAF | . | TRBJ1-1 | TRBV10-3
ASSLGGRNQPQH | . | TRBJ1-5 | TRBV5-1
SASRGREQY | . | TRBJ2-7 | TRBV20-1